The clone carrying this T cell receptor (beta chain) was observed once. The antigen is undetermined. In germline, CDR1 is ENHRY, CDR2 SYGVKD. CDR3 length: 13 residues. V lost 2 bases to trimming and J lost 5 bases, with 4 bases between them. These data are taken from a study of intratumoral heterogeneity in liver cancer. Findings of the study overall: Significantly more unique clonal expansions occurred in tumor region a than b.

Multiple geographically separated regions of the hepatocellular carcinoma nodule were sampled separately. All patients had early-stage hepatocellular carcinoma and were untreated before surgical resection. Some clones are missing from TCRdb's copy, which holds only in-frame ones; the method was immunoSEQ multiplex PCR. Of fewer than 6,500 clones listed, around two thirds are singletons. The material sequenced was tumor tissue, taken before any cancer treatment. The TCR was taken from a woman aged 70 to 79 with hepatocellular carcinoma. The rearrangement uses TRBV10-3 and TRBJ1-6; D is unclear. CDR3 nucleotide sequence: TGTGCCATCAGTGAGAATGATAATTCACCCCTCCACTTT. Translation: CAISENDNSPLHF.